These 22 T cell receptor beta chains were sequenced from one sample in a study of blood T cell repertoires in COVID-19 (TCRdb year 2020). Receptor amplification or capture employed the immunoSEQ multiplex PCR assay. What TCRdb holds here is the immuneACCESS table cut down to in-frame rearrangements. Part of the clones is not present; checked against another copy, under half of the missing clones reflect an unresolved V gene, and the others are unexplained. This sample lists a few hundred thousand clones; 84% were detected once. The ten largest account for around 16% of the sample. Sequenced: peripheral blood. The receptors come from a person aged 70 to 80 with COVID-19, enrolled during active disease.

This rearrangement joins TRBV5-1 to TRBJ2-1; a possible D gene is TRBD2 (5 bases). The CDR3 extends over 15 amino acids. Germline loops: CDR1 SGHRS, CDR2 YFSETQ. The ends were cut back, 0 bases at V and 0 bases at J, with 7 bases in the middle. CDR3: CASSLVGSSYNEQFF. The CDR3 DNA sequence: TGCGCCAGCAGCTTGGTAGGGAGCTCCTACAATGAGCAGTTCTTC.

The chain has TRBV11-2 and TRBJ1-6, with D perhaps matching TRBD1 (5 bases). CDR1 and CDR2 from the germline V gene are SGHAT and FQNNGV. The CDR3 is 16 residues long. V lost 5 bases and J lost 10, with 21 bases in between. The CDR3 loop reads CASSTPQGLFMSPLHF. The CDR3 bases are TGTGCCAGCAGCACCCCCCAGGGCTTATTCATGTCACCCCTCCACTTT.

The V gene is TRBV27, the J gene TRBJ1-5; possibly TRBD1 for D (5 bases). Germline values: CDR1 MNHEY, CDR2 SMNVEV (reference sequence). The germline V and J ends were trimmed by 3 bases and 6 bases, with 12 bases remaining between them. The CDR3 has 14 residues. DNA for the CDR3: TGTGCCAGCAGTTTGACCGGGGGACCTCAGCCCCAGCATTTT. It codes for CASSLTGGPQPQHF.

The chain combines TRBV2 with TRBJ1-4; TRBD1 matches at 7 bases. The CDR3 consists of 14 residues. Trimming took 6 bases from V and 8 from J; bases not matched to a gene: 9. Germline V lookup: CDR1 SNHLY, CDR2 FYNNEI. This CDR3 reads CASSLQGMGEKLFF. CDR3 DNA: TGTGCCAGCAGCCTACAGGGGATGGGGGAAAAACTGTTTTTT.

The gene calls are TRBV4-1 and TRBJ1-1; perhaps TRBD1 as D (6 bases). The CDR3 covers 14 residues. The V gene's germline CDR1 is MGHRA and CDR2 YSYEKL. With 1 base removed from V and 5 bases from J, the gap between germline ends came to 11 bases. CDR3 DNA sequence: TGCGCCAGCAGCCAAGTACAGGGAGGGACTGAAGCTTTCTTT. It specifies CASSQVQGGTEAFF.

In this sample, this clone turned up a few times. The chain links TRBV11-2 to TRBJ2-7; D is perhaps TRBD2 (5 bases). The length of the CDR3 is 15 residues. CDR1 is SGHAT and CDR2 is FQNNGV in the germline V gene. Trimming took off 5 bases at V and 1 base at J, with 15 bases between the two ends. The CDR3 coding sequence is TGTGCCAGCAGCCATGTGGGAGAAGGTTCCTACGAGCAGTACTTC. As protein: CASSHVGEGSYEQYF.

V gene TRBV2 combines with J gene TRBJ2-1; D is possibly TRBD1 (6 bases). The germline gives CDR1 SNHLY, CDR2 FYNNEI. The CDR3 extends over 14 amino acids. Trimming stripped 4 bases from V and 9 bases from J, with 16 bases between. The CDR3 nucleotides read TGTGCCAGCAGTGTTCAGGGGCTGGAAGGTGAGCAGTTCTTC. Residues: CASSVQGLEGEQFF. The full variable domain, with the rest looked up from reference TRBV2 and TRBJ2-1, is EPEVTQTPSHQVTQMGQEVILRCVPISNHLYFYWYRQILGQKVEFLVSFYNNEISEKSEIFDDQFSVERPDGSNFTLKIRSTKLEDSAMYFCASSVQGLEGEQFFGPGTRLTVL.

The gene calls are TRBV5-6 and TRBJ2-3; 9 bases fit TRBD2. V lost 4 bases, J lost 2 bases, and 14 bases stayed unmatched. This CDR3 contains 18 residues. From germline, CDR1 is SGHDT and CDR2 YYEEEE. For the CDR3, the DNA is TGTGCCAGCAGCAAGAGGGGGCGGGAGGGCCTTTCCACAGATACGCAGTATTTT. Protein sequence: CASSKRGREGLSTDTQYF.

This chain uses TRBV27 with TRBJ1-2; 8 bases agree with TRBD1. V shed 2 bases and J 2 bases; nucleotides not matched to a gene: 7. There are 16 residues in the CDR3. The germline gives CDR1 MNHEY, CDR2 SMNVEV (reference sequence). In DNA, the CDR3 is TGTGCCAGCAGTTTACGGACAGGGAACGAAAACTATGGCTACACCTTC. This sequence encodes CASSLRTGNENYGYTF.

The chain combines TRBV19 with TRBJ2-3; maybe TRBD2 (6 bases). Germline V gene sequence: CDR1 LNHDA, CDR2 SQIVND (reference sequence). V lost 4 bases and J 2 bases, leaving 13 bases between the germline ends. The CDR3 runs to 15 residues. CDR3 sequence (DNA): TGTGCCAGTAGTAAGAGGAGGGACTCCACAGATACGCAGTATTTT. Its protein product is CASSKRRDSTDTQYF.

The chain's CDR3 is CASSSHTVAGGNEQFF. For the CDR3, the DNA is TGTGCCAGCAGCTCCCACACCGTAGCGGGAGGCAATGAGCAGTTCTTC. The gene calls are TRBV7-3 and TRBJ2-1; the match to TRBD2 covers 10 bases. The CDR3 is 16 amino acids. The J segment lost 6 bases and the V segment lost 4 bases, leaving 9 bases of the junction unmatched. Germline V CDR1 and CDR2: SGHTA, FQGTGA. Drawing the rest from reference TRBV7-3 and TRBJ2-1, the complete variable domain is GAGVSQTPSNKVTEKGKYVELRCDPISGHTALYWYRQSLGQGPEFLIYFQGTGAADDSGLPNDRFFAVRPEGSVSTLKIQRTERGDSAVYLCASSSHTVAGGNEQFFGPGTRLTVL.

The CDR3 sequence is CASSSFPDSNTQYF. The CDR3 DNA follows: TGTGCCAGCAGCTCTTTCCCCGACTCAAATACGCAGTATTTT. V gene TRBV7-9 combines with J gene TRBJ2-3, with D hard to call. The CDR3 loop spans 14 amino acids. V lost 4 bases and J 7 bases, leaving 15 bases between the germline ends. CDR1 is SEHNR and CDR2 is FQNEAQ in the germline V gene (reference sequence).

In its sample, this clone was seen a few times. This chain links TRBV6-5 with TRBJ1-5; D ambiguous. CDR1 MNHEY and CDR2 SVGAGI come from the germline V gene. This CDR3 contains 13 residues. V was trimmed by 5 bases and J by 4 bases, leaving 9 bases between them. CDR3 protein: CASSRESNQPQHF. The DNA for the CDR3 is TGTGCCAGCAGTAGAGAGTCAAATCAGCCCCAGCATTTT.

This clone appeared a single time. The chain combines TRBV6-5 with TRBJ1-6; 8 nucleotides agree with TRBD1. This CDR3 contains 16 residues. CDR1 and CDR2 from the germline V gene are MNHEY and SVGAGI. Germline trimming cut 0 bases from V and 7 bases from J; bases unmatched to any gene: 5. CDR3 amino acids: CASSYSRRTGNSPLHF. The CDR3 nucleotides read TGTGCCAGCAGTTACTCTCGCCGGACAGGGAATTCACCCCTCCACTTT.

The CDR3 nucleotides are TGTGCCAGCAGTTACGAGGGAGGGAACACCGGGGAGCTGTTTTTT. Translation: CASSYEGGNTGELFF. The chain links TRBV6-5 to TRBJ2-2; tentatively, D is TRBD2 (6 bases). The CDR3 extends over 15 amino acids. CDR1 is MNHEY and CDR2 is SVGAGI in the germline V gene. V dropped 2 bases and J dropped 1 base, with 8 bases sitting between them.

The J gene is TRBJ2-7, the V gene TRBV4-3; TRBD2 might be the D (5 bases). CDR3 length: 13 residues. Germline V gene sequence: CDR1 LGHNA, CDR2 YSLEER. V was clipped by 5 bases and J by 4 bases, with 12 bases between them. CDR3 bases: TGCGCCAGCAGCTTGCGGACTGGGTACGAGCAGTACTTC. Protein product: CASSLRTGYEQYF.

Only a few counts were recorded for this clone. The chain combines TRBV7-2 with TRBJ1-1, with a tentative D call TRBD1 (5 bases). Trimming took 6 bases from V and 2 from J, leaving 16 bases between them. Germline CDR1 is SGHTA and CDR2 is FQGNSA. This CDR3 spans 15 amino acids. Written as DNA, the CDR3 is TGTGCCAGCAGTCCTACCGGGGGAATTAACACTGAAGCTTTCTTT. This translates into CASSPTGGINTEAFF.

The chain combines TRBV7-8 with TRBJ1-4; TRBD1 is a possible D gene (5 bases). There are 13 residues in the CDR3. Germline lookup yields CDR1 SGHVS and CDR2 FQNEAQ. V gave up 4 bases and J gave up 11 bases, with 14 bases separating them. The CDR3 sequence: CASSSSGGTKLFF. The DNA of the CDR3 is TGTGCCAGCAGCTCCTCCGGCGGGACTAAACTGTTTTTT.

The chain combines TRBV15 with TRBJ2-5, with D tentatively TRBD2 (6 bases). The CDR3 has 15 amino acids. Trimming pared 4 bases from V and 5 bases from J, leaving 17 bases between. From germline, CDR1 is LNHNV and CDR2 YYDKDF (reference sequence). In DNA form, the CDR3 reads TGTGCCACCAGCACAACCAGGGACTTGGGGGAGACCCAGTACTTC. Its translation: CATSTTRDLGETQYF.

This clone was detected only once. The CDR3 nucleotides read TGTGCCAGCAGTGTACAACCAGGGACAGGGTTTGGAAACACCATATATTTT. This encodes CASSVQPGTGFGNTIYF. The V gene is TRBV6-4, the J gene TRBJ1-3, with 9 bases identical to TRBD1. The length of the CDR3 is 17 residues. Germline V gives CDR1 MRHNA, CDR2 SNTAGT. V was clipped by 4 bases and J by 3 bases; unmatched bases: 10.

The CDR3: CASSYSRMVREKLFF. CDR3 coding DNA: TGTGCCAGCAGTTACTCGAGGATGGTGCGTGAAAAACTGTTTTTT. The gene calls are TRBV6-5 and TRBJ1-4; no reliable D call. The CDR3 covers 15 residues. Trimming cost V 0 bases and J 7 bases, with 12 bases left between them. Germline-derived CDR1 and CDR2 are MNHEY and SVGAGI.

The chain joins TRBV19 to TRBJ1-5; TRBD1 agrees at 7 bases. CDR1 and CDR2 (germline): LNHDA, SQIVND (reference sequence). V shed 3 bases, J shed 5 bases, and the junction held 10 bases outside the gene matches. This CDR3 comprises 16 residues. In nucleotides, the CDR3 is TGTGCCAGTAGTATTTCTCGGGGGACAGCCGATCAGCCCCAGCATTTT. Translating it yields CASSISRGTADQPQHF. Based on the CDR3 plus reference TRBV19 and TRBJ1-5, the full variable domain is DGGITQSPKYLFRKEGQNVTLSCEQNLNHDAMYWYRQDPGQGLRLIYYSQIVNDFQKGDIAEGYSVSREKKESFPLTVTSAQKNPTAFYLCASSISRGTADQPQHFGDGTRLSIL.